The next 20 T cell receptor beta chains were all read from a single sample in a study of patients and donors after allogeneic stem cell transplantation. TCRdb reprocessed the RT-PCR reads via MiXCR and lists one record per CDR3 protein. The sample has approximately 200,000 distinct CDR3 sequences; around two fifths are singletons. Sequenced: blood, either unsorted or a sorted T cell fraction (not recorded which). The receptors here all came from a human donor who was either an allogeneic HSCT recipient or a stem cell or donor lymphocyte infusion donor (not recorded which). It is not recorded whose cells these are; they may come from a transplant donor.

This clonotype was counted only a few times. This chain connects TRBV24-1 to TRBJ1-5, with TRBD1 as a possible D gene (5 bases). The CDR3 is made up of 13 amino acids. Trimming pared 4 bases from V and 11 bases from J, leaving 14 bases between. Per the germline V gene, CDR1 is KGHDR and CDR2 is SFDVKD. CDR3 sequence: CATSDSVRGSQHF. The CDR3 DNA reads TGTGCCACCAGTGACTCGGTAAGGGGATCCCAGCATTTT.

In this sample, this clonotype turned up a few times. The chain has TRBV18 and TRBJ1-2, with TRBD1 matching over 7 bases. CDR1 and CDR2 (germline): KGHSH, LQKENI. Trimming removed 3 bases from V and 6 bases from J; junction bases left unmatched: 13. The CDR3 is 16 amino acids. CDR3 DNA sequence: TGTGCCAGCTCACCCCAGGGGGGGAAGACTAGAGATGGCTACACCTTC. As protein: CASSPQGGKTRDGYTF.

In this sample, this clonotype turned up a few times. The chain has TRBV27 and TRBJ2-6, with 8 bases identical to TRBD2. The V gene end was trimmed by 0 bases and the J gene end by 0 bases; junction bases not matched to a gene: 4. Per germline, CDR1 MNHEY and CDR2 SMNVEV (reference sequence). This CDR3 contains 18 residues. CDR3 sequence: CASSLSVSGASGANVLTF. The CDR3 DNA follows: TGTGCCAGCAGTTTATCGGTTAGCGGGGCCTCTGGGGCCAACGTCCTGACTTTC.

This clonotype was counted between two and nine times. The V call is TRBV20-1, the J call TRBJ1-5; perhaps TRBD1 as D (5 bases). Germline CDR1 and CDR2: DFQATT and SNEGSKA (reference sequence). CDR3 length equals 15 residues. V was trimmed by 6 bases and J by 6 bases, leaving 21 bases between them. DNA of the CDR3: TGCAGTGCCTCCGATCAGGAGGGGTCAAGTCAGCCCCAGCATTTT. Its translation is CSASDQEGSSQPQHF.

This clonotype was detected a few times. The rearrangement uses TRBV20-1 and TRBJ2-1; D remains unclear. CDR3 length: 15 residues. Trimming cost V 0 bases and J 8 bases, with 17 bases left between them. Looked up from germline, CDR1 is DFQATT and CDR2 is SNEGSKA (reference sequence). The CDR3 spells CSARDPRKVWDEQFF. Here the CDR3 DNA reads TGCAGTGCTAGAGATCCGAGGAAGGTATGGGATGAGCAGTTCTTC.

V is TRBV5-1 and J is TRBJ2-3; D may match TRBD1 or TRBD2 (5 bases each). The V and J ends lost 4 bases and 2 bases respectively, with 11 bases between them. Per germline, CDR1 SGHRS and CDR2 YFSETQ. CDR3 size: 14 residues. The CDR3 DNA sequence: TGCGCCAGCAGCGGGGGACGGATCACAGATACGCAGTATTTT. Protein product: CASSGGRITDTQYF.

V usage is TRBV9 and J usage is TRBJ1-5; D is ambiguous. Trimming removed 4 bases from V and 6 bases from J, with 14 bases in between. The CDR3 sequence is 14 residues long. Looked up from germline, CDR1 is SGDLS and CDR2 is YYNGEE. The CDR3 DNA is TGTGCCAGCAGCCCAGGTTTAGGGATTCAGCCCCAGCATTTT. This translates into CASSPGLGIQPQHF.

V and J are TRBV19 and TRBJ2-7; 7 bases align to TRBD1. Per germline, CDR1 LNHDA and CDR2 SQIVND (reference sequence). This CDR3 contains 14 residues. With V trimmed by 7 bases and J by 3 bases, 9 bases remained unmatched. CDR3 bases: TGTGCCAGTACCCGGGACAGCCAGAGCTACGAGCAGTACTTC. Encoded protein: CASTRDSQSYEQYF.

The gene calls are TRBV20-1 and TRBJ1-2; no reliable D call. CDR1 and CDR2 from the germline V gene are DFQATT and SNEGSKA (reference sequence). The CDR3 consists of 12 residues. The CDR3 loop is CKAVREDYGYTF. CDR3 DNA sequence: TGCAAGGCAGTCCGTGAAGACTATGGCTACACCTTC.

This clonotype showed up many times. This chain links TRBV6-6 with TRBJ1-5, with 7 nucleotides matching TRBD1. The CDR3 loop spans 15 amino acids. Germline V lookup: CDR1 MNHNY, CDR2 SVGAGI (reference sequence). V lost 2 bases to trimming and J lost 3 bases; unmatched junction nucleotides: 4. The CDR3 region has the DNA TGTGCCAGCAGTTACCGCGGGACAGACAATCAGCCCCAGCATTTT. Translating it yields CASSYRGTDNQPQHF.

This clonotype has only a few counts. The chain carries TRBV2 and TRBJ1-5; D not resolved. V was shortened by 6 bases and J by 6 bases, with 9 bases between the two germline ends. Germline-derived CDR1 and CDR2 are SNHLY and FYNNEI. CDR3 length equals 12 residues. CDR3 region: CASSRDGQPQHF. CDR3 coding DNA: TGTGCCAGCAGCCGCGACGGTCAGCCCCAGCATTTT.

V is TRBV27 and J is TRBJ2-1; TRBD2 matches at 12 bases. V lost 4 bases, J lost 4 bases, and 11 bases stayed unmatched. CDR1 and CDR2 from the germline V gene are MNHEY and SMNVEV (reference sequence). The CDR3 spans 18 residues. This CDR3 reads CASSSMPGTSGQYNEQFF. CDR3 nucleotides: TGTGCCAGCAGTTCTATGCCCGGGACTAGCGGGCAGTACAATGAGCAGTTCTTC.

This rearrangement joins TRBV29-1 to TRBJ1-2; D is uncertain. Germline CDR1 and CDR2: SQVTM and ANQGSEA. The V and J ends lost 3 bases and 2 bases respectively, with 4 bases between them. This CDR3 spans 11 amino acids. This chain's CDR3 is CSVEGNYGYTF. DNA of the CDR3: TGCAGCGTTGAGGGCAACTATGGCTACACCTTC. Combining the CDR3 with reference TRBV29-1 and TRBJ1-2 gives the whole variable domain SAVISQKPSRDICQRGTSLTIQCQVDSQVTMMFWYRQQPGQSLTLIATANQGSEATYESGFVIDKFPISRPNLTFSTLTVSNMSPEDSSIYLCSVEGNYGYTFGSGTRLTVV.

The chain recombines TRBV3-1 with TRBJ1-3; D call uncertain. Germline lookup yields CDR1 LGHDT and CDR2 YNNKEL (reference sequence). Deletions cut 2 bases from V and 4 bases from J, with 15 bases between. The CDR3 runs to 16 residues. DNA for the CDR3: TGTGCCAGCAGCCAACTGGTGGATTTCCTCGGAAACACCATATATTTT. Translation gives CASSQLVDFLGNTIYF.

The CDR3 bases are TGTGCCAGCAGCCGATGGCCCGGGGAGGATGAAAAACTGTTTTTT. Amino acids: CASSRWPGEDEKLFF. The chain uses TRBV7-8 and TRBJ1-4; D is ambiguous. CDR1 and CDR2 (germline): SGHVS, FQNEAQ. V gave up 5 bases and J gave up 6 bases, with 16 bases separating them. The CDR3 is made up of 15 amino acids.

This clonotype has a handful of counts. The chain joins TRBV7-6 to TRBJ1-1; unclear D gene. V was trimmed by 6 bases and J by 10 bases, leaving 15 bases between them. The CDR3 loop spans 12 amino acids. CDR1 is SGHVS, CDR2 FNYEAQ, per germline. The CDR3 here is CASSPLDRSAFF. For the CDR3, the DNA is TGTGCCAGCAGTCCGCTTGACCGTTCAGCTTTCTTT. Filled out from reference TRBV7-6 and TRBJ1-1, the complete variable domain reads GAGVSQSPRYKVTKRGQDVALRCDPISGHVSLYWYRQALGQGPEFLTYFNYEAQQDKSGLPNDRFSAERPEGSISTLTIQRTEQRDSAMYRCASSPLDRSAFFGQGTRLTVV.

This rearrangement joins TRBV5-1 to TRBJ2-7; maybe TRBD2 (5 bases). V shed 1 base and J shed 3 bases, with 11 bases lying between them. The CDR3 has 14 amino acids. In germline, CDR1 is SGHRS, CDR2 YFSETQ. For the CDR3, the DNA is TGCGCCAGCAGCTTGTGGCGGGTTCTCTACGAGCAGTACTTC. Translating gives CASSLWRVLYEQYF.

The gene calls are TRBV6-6 and TRBJ1-5, with TRBD1 as a possible D gene (6 bases). CDR1 and CDR2 (germline): MNHNY, SVGAGI (reference sequence). The CDR3 runs to 14 residues. V lost 6 bases to trimming and J lost 5 bases, with 14 bases between them. The CDR3 DNA is TGTGCCAGCAGATATTACAGGGAGGATCAGCCCCAGCATTTT. Its protein product is CASRYYREDQPQHF.

The chain is built from TRBV13 and TRBJ2-7, with 9 positions matching TRBD1. J gave up 2 bases and V 3 bases, and 2 bases lay outside the gene matches. The CDR3 is 14 residues long. In germline, CDR1 is PRHDT, CDR2 FYEKMQ (reference sequence). The CDR3 is CASSFRTGAYEQYF. Here the CDR3 DNA reads TGTGCCAGCAGCTTCCGGACAGGGGCCTACGAGCAGTACTTC.

CDR3 loop: CSVTGGVLEQYF. CDR3 in DNA: TGCAGCGTTACTGGTGGGGTTCTCGAGCAGTACTTC. V gene TRBV29-1 combines with J gene TRBJ2-7; D unresolved. CDR1 SQVTM and CDR2 ANQGSEA come from the germline V gene. This CDR3 spans 12 amino acids. The germline V and J ends were trimmed by 5 bases and 6 bases, with 14 bases remaining between them.